This is a list of T cell receptor beta chains from one sample in a study of identical twins. TCRdb redid the calling of the 5' RACE reads with MiXCR, one entry per CDR3 protein. This repertoire shows 700,000 or so distinct CDR3 sequences, roughly 8% found once; its top ten account for 0.98%. These data are also associated with another study on yellow fever vaccine responses in identical twins.

Source material: PBMCs. These receptor sequences come from a woman younger than 30 in good health. Both conserved end residues are part of each CDR3. The D gene is left open where the match is weak. Expanded clones get a size class; other rows say once, few or many, or leave the size out.

D: -
V: TRBV7-2
J: TRBJ2-2
size: -
CDR3: CASSLQGSPGTGELFF
DNA: TGTGCCAGCAGCCTACAGGGATCACCGGGAACCGGGGAGCTGTTTTTT

D: TRBD2
V: TRBV3-1
J: TRBJ2-7
size: -
CDR3: CASSQDTSGSYEQYF
DNA: TGTGCCAGCAGCCAAGATACTAGCGGGAGCTACGAGCAGTACTTC

D: TRBD1
V: TRBV12-3/TRBV12-4
J: TRBJ1-2
size: few
CDR3: CASSPRTGTKANYGYTF
DNA: TGTGCCAGCAGTCCTCGGACAGGGACGAAAGCTAACTATGGCTACACCTTC

D: -
V: TRBV28
J: TRBJ2-7
size: -
CDR3: CASSLGGRATYEQYF
DNA: TGTGCCAGCAGTTTAGGGGGAAGGGCCACCTACGAGCAGTACTTC

D: TRBD1
V: TRBV24-1
J: TRBJ2-1
size: -
CDR3: CATSGGGQQINNEQFF
DNA: TGTGCCACCAGTGGAGGGGGACAGCAAATAAACAATGAGCAGTTCTTC

D: -
V: TRBV15
J: TRBJ2-6
size: few
CDR3: CATSSGAGGANVLTF
DNA: TGTGCCACCAGCAGTGGGGCTGGTGGGGCCAACGTCCTGACTTTC

D: -
V: TRBV5-1
J: TRBJ2-5
size: few
CDR3: CASSLRLIETQYF
DNA: TGCGCCAGCAGCTTAAGACTAATAGAGACCCAGTACTTC

D: -
V: TRBV11-1
J: TRBJ2-3
size: -
CDR3: CASSSGKTGRSTDTQYF
DNA: TGTGCCAGCAGCAGTGGTAAGACAGGACGAAGCACAGATACGCAGTATTTT

D: -
V: TRBV7-9
J: TRBJ1-4
size: -
CDR3: CASSPADDATNEKLFF
DNA: TGTGCCAGCAGCCCGGCTGACGATGCAACTAATGAAAAACTGTTTTTT

D: -
V: TRBV10-3
J: TRBJ2-1
size: -
CDR3: CAISETSREQFF
DNA: TGTGCCATCAGTGAGACGTCCAGGGAGCAGTTCTTC

D: -
V: TRBV3-1
J: TRBJ2-1
size: few
CDR3: CASSQDPGGSEQFF
DNA: TGTGCCAGCAGCCAAGACCCGGGCGGCAGTGAGCAGTTCTTC

D: -
V: TRBV10-3
J: TRBJ2-3
size: many
CDR3: CAISESGSPADTQYF
DNA: TGTGCCATCAGTGAATCAGGGAGCCCCGCAGATACGCAGTATTTT

D: TRBD1
V: TRBV24-1
J: TRBJ2-3
size: few
CDR3: CATSDPPGTGASDTQYF
DNA: TGTGCCACCAGTGACCCCCCCGGGACAGGGGCTTCAGATACGCAGTATTTT

D: -
V: TRBV6-5
J: TRBJ1-2
size: few
CDR3: CASSSTLQDYGYTF
DNA: TGTGCCAGCAGTTCGACCTTACAGGACTATGGCTACACCTTC

D: -
V: TRBV28
J: TRBJ2-6
size: few
CDR3: CASSFYSANVLTF
DNA: TGTGCCAGCAGTTTTTATTCCGCCAACGTCCTGACTTTC

D: -
V: TRBV28
J: TRBJ1-1
size: few
CDR3: CASSLDPLGAFF
DNA: TGTGCCAGCAGTTTAGACCCTCTTGGAGCTTTCTTT

D: -
V: TRBV12-3/TRBV12-4
J: TRBJ2-2
size: once
CDR3: CASSLKGLNTGELFF
DNA: TGTGCCAGCAGTTTAAAGGGCTTAAACACCGGGGAGCTGTTTTTT

D: -
V: TRBV7-2
J: TRBJ2-5
size: -
CDR3: CASSRTSAKVGGTQYF
DNA: TGTGCCAGCAGCCGCACGTCGGCGAAAGTGGGAGGGACCCAGTACTTC